Following are 6 T cell receptor beta chains from one sample sequenced in a study of response to subunit inactivated influenza vaccine. TCRdb ran MiXCR on the RT-PCR reads and lists one entry per CDR3 protein. The sample holds about 780,000 distinct CDR3 sequences; approximately 17% are singletons and the top ten take approximately 11%. The material sequenced was PBMCs from blood, taken 5 days after vaccination. These receptors were obtained from a man aged 45-65 years who received an inactivated influenza vaccine.

The J gene is TRBJ1-2, the V gene TRBV7-9; no clear D. The CDR3 extends over 16 amino acids. V shed 4 bases and J shed 4 bases, with 19 bases lying between them. The germline gives CDR1 SEHNR, CDR2 FQNEAQ (reference sequence). In nucleotides, the CDR3 is TGTGCCAGCAGCTCCGCAAGTGGGATCGAGGGCTATGGCTACACCTTC. The encoded protein is CASSSASGIEGYGYTF. The full variable domain, in which reference TRBV7-9 and TRBJ1-2 provide the parts outside the CDR3, is DTGVSQNPRHKITKRGQNVTFRCDPISEHNRLYWYRQTLGQGPEFLTYFQNEAQLEKSRLLSDRFSAERPKGSFSTLEIQRTEQGDSAMYLCASSSASGIEGYGYTFGSGTRLTVV.

The chain has TRBV5-1 and TRBJ2-1; 11 bases align to TRBD2. CDR1 and CDR2 from the germline V gene are SGHRS and YFSETQ. The CDR3 runs 16 residues. Unmatched junction bases numbered 11, after V lost 6 bases and J lost 6 bases. The CDR3 loop is CASNPLSGTSGNEQFF. CDR3 DNA: TGCGCCAGCAACCCCCTTAGTGGGACTAGCGGCAATGAGCAGTTCTTC. Drawing the rest from reference TRBV5-1 and TRBJ2-1, the complete variable domain is KAGVTQTPRYLIKTRGQQVTLSCSPISGHRSVSWYQQTPGQGLQFLFEYFSETQRNKGNFPGRFSGRQFSNSRSEMNVSTLELGDSALYLCASNPLSGTSGNEQFFGPGTRLTVL.

This clonotype was counted a few times. V usage is TRBV9 and J usage is TRBJ2-3; TRBD2 is a possible D gene (6 bases). The germline gives CDR1 SGDLS, CDR2 YYNGEE. Trimming cost V 4 bases and J 4 bases, with 16 bases left between them. CDR3 length: 15 amino acids. The CDR3 nucleotides read TGTGCCAGCAGCCTCGGGGTTGGGAGGCCAGATACGCAGTATTTT. It yields the protein CASSLGVGRPDTQYF. Using reference TRBV9 and TRBJ2-3 for the parts outside the CDR3, the full variable domain is DSGVTQTPKHLITATGQRVTLRCSPRSGDLSVYWYQQSLDQGLQFLIQYYNGEERAKGNILERFSAQQFPDLHSELNLSSLELGDSALYFCASSLGVGRPDTQYFGPGTRLTVL.

The chain joins TRBV12-3 or TRBV12-4 to TRBJ1-5; no clear D gene. Trimming cost V 0 bases and J 4 bases, with 10 bases left between them. This CDR3 region has 15 residues. CDR3 in amino acids: CASSLAWGVNQPQHF. CDR3 nucleotides: TGTGCCAGCAGTTTAGCGTGGGGAGTAAATCAGCCCCAGCATTTT.

The rearrangement uses TRBV29-1 and TRBJ1-1, with 7 bases matching TRBD1. J gave up 4 bases and V 7 bases, and 6 bases lay outside the gene matches. Germline V gene lookup returns CDR1 SQVTM and CDR2 ANQGSEA. This CDR3 is built from 12 residues. The CDR3 region is CSAYRGGTEAFF. CDR3 DNA sequence: TGCAGCGCCTACAGGGGCGGCACTGAAGCTTTCTTT.

The rearrangement joins TRBV18 to TRBJ2-2; 12 bases are shared with TRBD1. The CDR3 sequence is 16 residues long. CDR1 is KGHSH, CDR2 LQKENI, per germline. V lost 3 bases and J lost 5; bases outside the gene matches: 4. The CDR3 nucleotides are TGTGCCAGCTCACCGAGGGACAGGGGGCGAACCGGGGAGCTGTTTTTT. Translated, it gives CASSPRDRGRTGELFF.